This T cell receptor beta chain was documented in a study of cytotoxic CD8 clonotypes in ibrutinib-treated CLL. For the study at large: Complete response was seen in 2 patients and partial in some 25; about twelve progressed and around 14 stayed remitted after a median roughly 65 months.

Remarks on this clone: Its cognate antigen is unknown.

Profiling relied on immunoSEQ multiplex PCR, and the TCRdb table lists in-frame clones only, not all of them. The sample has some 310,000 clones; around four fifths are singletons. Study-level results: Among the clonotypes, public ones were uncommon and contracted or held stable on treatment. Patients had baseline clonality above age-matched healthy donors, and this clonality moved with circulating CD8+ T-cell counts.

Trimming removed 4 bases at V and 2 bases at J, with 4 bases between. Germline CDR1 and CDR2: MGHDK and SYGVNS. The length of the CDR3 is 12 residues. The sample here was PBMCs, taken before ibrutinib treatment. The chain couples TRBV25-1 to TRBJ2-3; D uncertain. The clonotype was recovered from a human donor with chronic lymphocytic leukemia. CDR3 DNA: TGTGCCAGCAGTGCAGTCACAGATACGCAGTATTTT. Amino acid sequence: CASSAVTDTQYF.